A single sample gave rise to the 6 T cell receptor beta chains below, sequenced in a study of blood T cells in healthy people across ages. Primers used in a second PCR of about 6 to 12 cycles were a sample-barcoded 5' primer and a J-beta primer mix. TCRdb re-called the 5' RACE reads through MiXCR, storing one row per CDR3 protein. The repertoire consists of roughly 1.9 million distinct CDR3 sequences, with about two fifths occurring once and the leading ten covering roughly 23%. The sample taken for sequencing was blood. Source of these receptors: a human donor in good health.

The chain links TRBV5-5 to TRBJ1-2; D might be TRBD1 (6 bases). V was trimmed by 0 bases and J by 10 bases, leaving 19 bases between them. Germline values: CDR1 SGHKS, CDR2 YYEKEE (reference sequence). The CDR3 has 15 residues. The CDR3 spells CASSLAPGAITVYTF. In nucleotides, the CDR3 is TGTGCCAGCAGCTTGGCCCCGGGGGCCATAACAGTCTACACCTTC.

J is TRBJ2-5 and V is TRBV7-3; 7 bases are shared with TRBD2. V shed 5 bases, J shed 5 bases, and the junction held 8 bases outside the gene matches. From germline, CDR1 is SGHTA and CDR2 FQGTGA. The CDR3 contains 14 residues. CDR3 protein: CASSLNGLGETQYF. The CDR3, as DNA: TGTGCCAGCAGCCTAAACGGACTAGGGGAGACCCAGTACTTC.

The V and J genes are TRBV9 and TRBJ2-3, with 8 bases lining up with TRBD1. The germline V gene has CDR1 SGDLS and CDR2 YYNGEE. The ends lost 6 bases at V and 14 bases at J; junction bases unmatched: 8. The CDR3 has 11 residues. DNA of the CDR3: TGTGCCAGCATGGACAGGGTGAGGCGGTATTTT. Protein: CASMDRVRRYF.

The chain links TRBV10-3 to TRBJ1-1, with D possibly TRBD1 on 5 matching bases. Trimming shortened V by 4 bases and J by 1 base, and 10 bases separated the two germline ends. Per the germline V gene, CDR1 is ENHRY and CDR2 is SYGVKD. The CDR3 spans 14 residues. The CDR3 sequence: CAISGDGRNTEAFF. CDR3 DNA sequence: TGTGCCATCAGTGGGGACGGCCGGAACACTGAAGCTTTCTTT.

This clonotype has only one observation. The rearrangement links TRBV29-1 to TRBJ1-2; the D gene is possibly TRBD1 (5 bases). This CDR3 spans 14 amino acids. Germline CDR1 SQVTM, CDR2 ANQGSEA. V lost 2 bases to trimming and J lost 9 bases, with 19 bases between them. The CDR3 loop reads CSVEYDRGSMSYTF. Written as DNA, the CDR3 is TGCAGCGTTGAATACGACAGAGGATCTATGAGCTACACCTTC.

The rearrangement joins TRBV24-1 to TRBJ1-1; D possibly corresponds to TRBD1 (5 bases). The CDR3 totals 13 residues. Trimming shortened V by 7 bases and J by 7 bases, and 15 bases separated the two germline ends. In germline, CDR1 is KGHDR, CDR2 SFDVKD. The CDR3 sequence: CATRGDGEVEAFF. In nucleotides, the CDR3 is TGTGCCACCAGGGGGGACGGAGAAGTTGAAGCTTTCTTT.